A selection of T cell receptor beta chains follows, all from one sample in a study of blood T cell repertoires in COVID-19. Assay used: immunoSEQ multiplex PCR; TCRdb lists only in-frame clones, some missing. The sample includes 350,000 or so clones, about 88% of them seen just once. The sample consisted of PBMCs or T cells enriched from blood (not recorded which). These receptors were collected from a woman in her 30s who had been exposed to COVID-19. The CDR3 runs from the conserved cysteine through the conserved F or W. The order of the fields is V gene, clone size, D gene, J gene, CDR3 DNA, CDR3 protein. D genes are given only for firm matches. Not all rows give a size; the values are once, few, many and, for expanded clones, a class.

TRBV18	.	TRBD1	TRBJ1-5	TGTGCCAGCTCACCCGGGACAGGGGCTAGCAATCAGCCCCAGCATTTT	CASSPGTGASNQPQHF
TRBV19	.	.	TRBJ1-1	TGTGCCAGTAGTCGCCGGGACATGGCAAACACTGAAGCTTTCTTT	CASSRRDMANTEAFF
TRBV19	.	TRBD2	TRBJ2-7	TGTGCCAGTAGTATTAAGGGACTAGCGGGAGAAGAGCAGTACTTC	CASSIKGLAGEEQYF
TRBV19	.	TRBD2	TRBJ2-7	TGTGCCAGTAGTAAAGAGGGACTAGCGGGAGGGCCGGCCTACGAGCAGTACTTC	CASSKEGLAGGPAYEQYF
TRBV9	.	.	TRBJ2-3	TGTGCCAGCAGCGTAGTCGGCCGGGGCACAGATACGCAGTATTTT	CASSVVGRGTDTQYF
TRBV11-2	.	TRBD2	TRBJ2-7	TGTGCCAGCAGTTTAGATACTAGCGGGTCCTACGAGCAGTACTTC	CASSLDTSGSYEQYF
TRBV14	once	TRBD1	TRBJ1-2	TGTGCCAGCAGCCTTGGACAGGGCAGAGGCTACACCTTC	CASSLGQGRGYTF
TRBV6-6	.	.	TRBJ2-7	TGTGCCAGCAGCATAAAGGAGTTCGCCCACGAGCAGTACTTC	CASSIKEFAHEQYF
TRBV12-5	.	TRBD2	TRBJ2-4	TGTGCTAGTGGTTTGGTACTGGGTAGCGGGAGTTTGCTAGCCAAAAACATTCAGTACTTC	CASGLVLGSGSLLAKNIQYF
TRBV19	once	.	TRBJ2-7	TGTGCCAGTAGTAGCCAGCGCGACTACGAGCAGTACTTC	CASSSQRDYEQYF
TRBV9	.	.	TRBJ2-7	TGTGCCAGCAGCGTAGGGGCTACCGAGCAGTACTTC	CASSVGATEQYF
TRBV7-9	.	.	TRBJ2-1	TGTGCCAGCAGCACAGACACCTACAATGAGCAGTTCTTC	CASSTDTYNEQFF
TRBV19	.	TRBD2	TRBJ2-7	TGTGCCAGTAGTTCTAGCGGGATTGGGGAGCAGTACTTC	CASSSSGIGEQYF
TRBV3-1/TRBV3-2	.	.	TRBJ2-7	TGTGCCAGCAGCCTACCCTCGGGCGAGCAGTACTTC	CASSLPSGEQYF
TRBV4-1	.	.	TRBJ1-1	TGCGCCAGCAGCCAAGGACAGGCCTTGAACACTGAAGCTTTCTTT	CASSQGQALNTEAFF
TRBV29-1	.	.	TRBJ1-1	TGCAGCGTAGCTACAGGGAACACTGAAGCTTTCTTT	CSVATGNTEAFF
TRBV9	.	TRBD1	TRBJ1-1	TGTGCCAGCAGCGCCGGGGACAGGGGGCTTGGTGAAGCTTTCTTT	CASSAGDRGLGEAFF
TRBV6-5	.	.	TRBJ1-1	TGCGCCGGGGGGTCCCCTGGGGCCACTGAAGCTTTCTTT	CAGGSPGATEAFF
TRBV20-1	once	.	TRBJ2-6	TGCAGTGCTAGTTTCCAGGCTGGGGCCAACGTCCTGACTTTC	CSASFQAGANVLTF
TRBV29-1	.	.	TRBJ2-5	TGCAGCGTTTTGAGGGAAATGGGGTGGGAGACCCAGTACTTC	CSVLREMGWETQYF
TRBV28	.	.	TRBJ1-3	TGTGCCAGCAGTTTACTTAACTCTGGAAACACCATATATTTT	CASSLLNSGNTIYF
TRBV7-8	.	.	TRBJ1-1	TGTGCCAGCAGCTTAGTGCTGGCGGGTACTGAAGCTTTCTTT	CASSLVLAGTEAFF
TRBV9	.	TRBD1	TRBJ1-3	TGTGCCAGTAGCACGGGACAGAGCTCTGGAAACACCATATATTTT	CASSTGQSSGNTIYF
TRBV3-1/TRBV3-2	.	.	TRBJ1-5	TGTGCCAGCAGCTTCTCCCCGGGGGGTAGCAATCAGCCCCAGCATTTT	CASSFSPGGSNQPQHF
TRBV28	once	.	TRBJ1-2	TGTGCCAGCAGTTTACTGGGCAGGGAGGGGTATGGCTACACCTTC	CASSLLGREGYGYTF
TRBV30	.	TRBD1	TRBJ1-4	TGTGCCTGGAGTGGGACAGGCCCCAATCTTGCAACTAATGAAAAACTGTTTTTT	CAWSGTGPNLATNEKLFF
TRBV9	.	.	TRBJ2-7	TGTGCCAGCGGAAGTGGGGGCGTCTCCTACGAGCAGTACTTC	CASGSGGVSYEQYF
TRBV27	.	TRBD1	TRBJ1-2	TGTGCCAGCAGTGCGATCAGGGGGCTCGGCTATGGCTACACCTTC	CASSAIRGLGYGYTF
TRBV19	.	TRBD2	TRBJ2-1	TGTGCCAGTAAGCGGGTAGCGGGACGCAATGAGCAGTTCTTC	CASKRVAGRNEQFF
TRBV10-1	.	TRBD1	TRBJ1-3	TGCGCCAGCAGTGGGGGGACAGGGGGCTTCTCTGGAAACACCATATATTTT	CASSGGTGGFSGNTIYF
TRBV21-1	.	.	TRBJ2-7	TGTGCCAGCAGCAAAGGGGGCGCCCGGGTCCTGCCACACTACGAGCAGTACTTC	CASSKGGARVLPHYEQYF
TRBV9	.	TRBD2	TRBJ2-3	TGTGCCAGCAGCGTGTACGCAGCGGGAGACACCTTAACTAGCACAGATACGCAGTATTTT	CASSVYAAGDTLTSTDTQYF
TRBV6-5	.	TRBD1	TRBJ1-5	TGTGCCAGCAGATCCGGACAGGGGGATCAGCCCCAGCATTTT	CASRSGQGDQPQHF
TRBV6-5	.	.	TRBJ1-5	TGTGCCAGCAGTTTAAGAAGGGAGCAGCCCCAGCATTTT	CASSLRREQPQHF
TRBV29-1	.	TRBD2	TRBJ2-3	TGCAGCGTTGTACGAGGTGCGGGAGTGGCAGATACGCAGTATTTT	CSVVRGAGVADTQYF
TRBV11-3	.	TRBD1	TRBJ1-1	TGTGCCAGCAGCTTAGGGACCGGGACAGGATGGCGAAGCACTGAAGCTTTCTTT	CASSLGTGTGWRSTEAFF
TRBV11-2	.	TRBD1	TRBJ2-7	TGTGCCAGCAGACTGACAGGGGGGGACTACGAGCAGTACTTC	CASRLTGGDYEQYF
TRBV6-5	.	TRBD2	TRBJ2-7	TGTGCCAGCAGTCTAGCGGGAGGGCCATCTCGCGAGCAGTACTTC	CASSLAGGPSREQYF
TRBV6-2/TRBV6-3	.	TRBD1	TRBJ1-1	TGTGCCAGCAGCCACGACAGGGCCATGAACACTGAAGCTTTCTTT	CASSHDRAMNTEAFF
TRBV7-9	.	.	TRBJ2-7	TGTGCCAGCAGCTTGCCCCAGGGATTAGGCTACGAGCAGTACTTC	CASSLPQGLGYEQYF
TRBV15	few	TRBD1	TRBJ1-2	TGTGCCACCAGCAGAGCTACCGAGGGACAGTGGAATGGCTACACCTTC	CATSRATEGQWNGYTF
TRBV7-9	once	TRBD1	TRBJ1-3	TGTGCCAGCAGCTTCTGGACAGGGGATGGAAACACCATATATTTT	CASSFWTGDGNTIYF
TRBV2	once	TRBD2	TRBJ2-1	TGTGCCAGCAGTGGGCCGGCGGGAGGGATTAATGAGCAGTTCTTC	CASSGPAGGINEQFF
TRBV28	.	.	TRBJ2-1	TGTGCCAGCATTAGCAGACAGGCTACCGGGCGGCAGTTCTTC	CASISRQATGRQFF
TRBV28	few	.	TRBJ1-3	TGTGCCAGCAGCGACCGGGACATCCCTGCTCCGTCCATATATTTT	CASSDRDIPAPSIYF
TRBV10-2	.	TRBD2	TRBJ2-3	TGCGCCAGCAGATCGGATCTAGCGGCAGTTCGAGATACGCAGTATTTT	CASRSDLAAVRDTQYF
TRBV6-5	few	.	TRBJ1-3	TGTGCCAGCAGGAAGGGAGACTCTGGAAACACCATATATTTT	CASRKGDSGNTIYF
TRBV25-1	.	.	TRBJ2-7	TGTGCCAGCAGTGGGACAGAGACCTACGAGCAGTACTTC	CASSGTETYEQYF
TRBV27	.	TRBD2	TRBJ2-1	TGTGCCAGCAGTCTCCCCCCCTCTAGCGGGAGGAAGTATGAGCAGTTCTTC	CASSLPPSSGRKYEQFF
TRBV29-1	.	.	TRBJ2-3	TGCAGCGTTGAGGCCTTCCCGCGGAGCACAGATACGCAGTATTTT	CSVEAFPRSTDTQYF
TRBV3-1/TRBV3-2	.	.	TRBJ1-1	TGTGCCAGCAGCCACTTAGGACAGGAAGCTTTCTTT	CASSHLGQEAFF
TRBV11-3	.	.	TRBJ2-7	TGTGCCAGCAGCTACTACTACGAGCAGTACTTC	CASSYYYEQYF
TRBV11-1	.	.	TRBJ2-7	TGTGCCAGCAGCTTAGGACGCGGCTCCTACGAGCAGTACTTC	CASSLGRGSYEQYF